This T cell receptor beta chain came from a study of blood T cell repertoires in COVID-19. On the study more broadly: The analysed material was cDNA or gDNA that came from T cells, B-cell-depleted T cells, or PBMCs.

The table came from immunoSEQ multiplex PCR; TCRdb's copy has only in-frame clones and leaves some out. The sample includes 55,000 to 80,000 clones, 75% to 90% seen only once; the top ten take roughly 8.8%. The CDR3 contains 13 residues. Germline V gene data show CDR1 as SEHNR and CDR2 as FQNEAQ (reference sequence). The V gene lost 1 base and the J gene lost 3 bases, with 7 bases spanning the gap. The gene calls are TRBV7-9 and TRBJ2-7; D gene ambiguous. Sequencing was carried out using peripheral blood. The TCR sequence derives from a man aged 45-65 years with active COVID-19. The CDR3 spells CASSLGPGYEQYF. The CDR3 DNA follows: TGTGCCAGCAGCTTAGGTCCCGGCTACGAGCAGTACTTC.